The rows below give T cell receptor beta chains drawn from one sample of a study of blood T cell repertoires in COVID-19. TCRdb keeps only in-frame clones here, not all; method: immunoSEQ multiplex PCR. Among about 490,000 clones listed, approximately 85% were seen once. Sequenced: peripheral blood. The receptors shown here come from a human donor in a cohort sampled during active COVID-19. Each CDR3 is given with its conserved first and last residue. The D gene is left open where the match is weak. For some rows the clone size is stated as once, few or many, or as a class when expanded; others skip it.

D gene: TRBD2; clone size: -; V gene: TRBV4-2; J gene: TRBJ2-3; CDR3 DNA: TGTGCCAGCAGCCCCGGGGCGGGAGAACGGACAGATACGCAGTATTTT; CDR3 protein: CASSPGAGERTDTQYF
D gene: -; clone size: -; V gene: TRBV13; J gene: TRBJ1-5; CDR3 DNA: TGTGCCAGCAGCTTAGACAGAGAACAGCCCCAGCATTTT; CDR3 protein: CASSLDREQPQHF
D gene: TRBD2; clone size: -; V gene: TRBV7-2; J gene: TRBJ2-7; CDR3 DNA: TGTGCCAGCAGCTTAGGACTAGCGGGATTCTACGAGCAGTACTTC; CDR3 protein: CASSLGLAGFYEQYF
D gene: TRBD2; clone size: -; V gene: TRBV7-2; J gene: TRBJ2-3; CDR3 DNA: TGTGCCAGCAGCTTACGGTCTAGCGGGAACACAGATACGCAGTATTTT; CDR3 protein: CASSLRSSGNTDTQYF
D gene: TRBD1; clone size: -; V gene: TRBV9; J gene: TRBJ2-7; CDR3 DNA: TGTGCCAGCAGCCGACAGACAGGGGGTGGCTACGAGCAGTACTTC; CDR3 protein: CASSRQTGGGYEQYF
D gene: -; clone size: -; V gene: TRBV29-1; J gene: TRBJ1-2; CDR3 DNA: TGCAGCGTCGGGGGGGTGCAGGCTAACTATGGCTACACCTTC; CDR3 protein: CSVGGVQANYGYTF
D gene: TRBD2; clone size: -; V gene: TRBV6-5; J gene: TRBJ2-3; CDR3 DNA: TGTGCCAGCGAGGGACTAGCGGGATTAACAGATACGCAGTATTTT; CDR3 protein: CASEGLAGLTDTQYF
D gene: TRBD2; clone size: -; V gene: TRBV11-3; J gene: TRBJ2-1; CDR3 DNA: TGTGCCAGCAGCTTAGGGGGACTAGCGGATCTGTACAATGAGCAGTTCTTC; CDR3 protein: CASSLGGLADLYNEQFF
D gene: -; clone size: -; V gene: TRBV24-1; J gene: TRBJ2-1; CDR3 DNA: TGTGCCACCAGTGCGGCGGTCCTCCGGCACGGAAATGAGCAGTTCTTC; CDR3 protein: CATSAAVLRHGNEQFF
D gene: TRBD2; clone size: -; V gene: TRBV7-3; J gene: TRBJ2-3; CDR3 DNA: TGTGCCAGCAGCTTAGAAGCTAGCGGATATGTCACAGATACGCAGTATTTT; CDR3 protein: CASSLEASGYVTDTQYF
D gene: -; clone size: few; V gene: TRBV5-1; J gene: TRBJ1-4; CDR3 DNA: TGCGCCAGCAGCTTGGATAGACAGTCTAATGAAAAACTGTTTTTT; CDR3 protein: CASSLDRQSNEKLFF
D gene: TRBD2; clone size: -; V gene: TRBV7-9; J gene: TRBJ2-3; CDR3 DNA: TGTGCCAGCAGTTCAAGCGGGAGACGGACAGATACGCAGTATTTT; CDR3 protein: CASSSSGRRTDTQYF
D gene: TRBD1; clone size: -; V gene: TRBV5-4; J gene: TRBJ1-1; CDR3 DNA: TGTGCCAGCAGCGAAATCGGGACAGGCCGTGGGGGCGAAGCTTTCTTT; CDR3 protein: CASSEIGTGRGGEAFF
D gene: TRBD2; clone size: -; V gene: TRBV5-1; J gene: TRBJ2-2; CDR3 DNA: TGCGCCAGCAGCTTTACGAGCGGGAGCGTGAACACCGGGGAGCTGTTTTTT; CDR3 protein: CASSFTSGSVNTGELFF
D gene: TRBD1; clone size: -; V gene: TRBV5-6; J gene: TRBJ2-7; CDR3 DNA: TGTGCCAGCAGCTTGGGGACAGGCCCGTACGAGCAGTACTTC; CDR3 protein: CASSLGTGPYEQYF
D gene: TRBD1; clone size: -; V gene: TRBV19; J gene: TRBJ1-2; CDR3 DNA: TGTGCCAGTAGTCCCGGGACAGGGATAGGTAACTATGGCTACACCTTC; CDR3 protein: CASSPGTGIGNYGYTF
D gene: TRBD2; clone size: -; V gene: TRBV20-1; J gene: TRBJ2-1; CDR3 DNA: TGCAGTGCTAGTCTGACTAGCGGGATTCTCTCCTACAATGAGCAGTTCTTC; CDR3 protein: CSASLTSGILSYNEQFF
D gene: TRBD2; clone size: -; V gene: TRBV11-3; J gene: TRBJ2-3; CDR3 DNA: TGTGCCAGCAGCTTAGGGGTTAGCGGGGGCACAGATACGCAGTATTTT; CDR3 protein: CASSLGVSGGTDTQYF
D gene: TRBD2; clone size: -; V gene: TRBV30; J gene: TRBJ2-2; CDR3 DNA: TGTGCCTGGAGGGGGCGGGAGGGCCCGTCTGGGGAGCTGTTTTTT; CDR3 protein: CAWRGREGPSGELFF
D gene: TRBD2; clone size: once; V gene: TRBV6-1; J gene: TRBJ2-1; CDR3 DNA: TGTGCCAGCAGTGAGATTAGCGGGCTATCCTACAATGAGCAGTTCTTC; CDR3 protein: CASSEISGLSYNEQFF
D gene: -; clone size: -; V gene: TRBV19; J gene: TRBJ1-5; CDR3 DNA: TGTGCCAGTAGTATTAGTAGCAATCAGCCCCAGCATTTT; CDR3 protein: CASSISSNQPQHF
D gene: TRBD2; clone size: -; V gene: TRBV29-1; J gene: TRBJ2-5; CDR3 DNA: TGCAGCGTTGGACTAGCGGGACCCCAAGAGACCCAGTACTTC; CDR3 protein: CSVGLAGPQETQYF
D gene: TRBD2; clone size: -; V gene: TRBV27; J gene: TRBJ2-4; CDR3 DNA: TGTGCCAGCAGTTTATCGGCCGGGAGGAAAAACATTCAGTACTTC; CDR3 protein: CASSLSAGRKNIQYF
D gene: TRBD1; clone size: -; V gene: TRBV9; J gene: TRBJ2-1; CDR3 DNA: TGTGCCAGCAGCGAGACTTCCGGGACAGGGATACATGAGCAGTTCTTC; CDR3 protein: CASSETSGTGIHEQFF
D gene: TRBD1; clone size: -; V gene: TRBV28; J gene: TRBJ1-1; CDR3 DNA: TGTGCCAGCAGTCCAGGGACAGCTGAAGCTTTCTTT; CDR3 protein: CASSPGTAEAFF
D gene: TRBD1; clone size: -; V gene: TRBV29-1; J gene: TRBJ1-1; CDR3 DNA: TGCAGCGCTCAGGACAGGGCGGACACTGAAGCTTTCTTT; CDR3 protein: CSAQDRADTEAFF
D gene: TRBD2; clone size: -; V gene: TRBV9; J gene: TRBJ2-1; CDR3 DNA: TGTGCCAGCAGCGGGGCGGCGGGAGACGGGGAGCAGTTCTTC; CDR3 protein: CASSGAAGDGEQFF
D gene: -; clone size: -; V gene: TRBV7-8; J gene: TRBJ2-7; CDR3 DNA: TGTGCCAGCAGCCCTGAGACAGTTTTTTCCTACGAGCAGTACTTC; CDR3 protein: CASSPETVFSYEQYF
D gene: -; clone size: -; V gene: TRBV29-1; J gene: TRBJ1-1; CDR3 DNA: TGCAGCGTTGATGAGGGGACATCTGAAGCTTTCTTT; CDR3 protein: CSVDEGTSEAFF
D gene: TRBD1; clone size: -; V gene: TRBV5-1; J gene: TRBJ1-1; CDR3 DNA: TGCGCCAGCGTCCCGGGACAGGTTATTTTCTCATCCACCCCCCATGAAGCTTTCTTT; CDR3 protein: CASVPGQVIFSSTPHEAFF
D gene: -; clone size: -; V gene: TRBV5-1; J gene: TRBJ2-7; CDR3 DNA: TGCGCCAGCAGCTCTCTCAGGGGGGCATACGAGCAGTACTTC; CDR3 protein: CASSSLRGAYEQYF
D gene: TRBD2; clone size: once; V gene: TRBV10-3; J gene: TRBJ2-7; CDR3 DNA: TGTGCCATCAGTGACCCCGTTAGCGGGAACTACGAGCAGTACTTC; CDR3 protein: CAISDPVSGNYEQYF
D gene: TRBD2; clone size: -; V gene: TRBV9; J gene: TRBJ2-3; CDR3 DNA: TGTGCCAGCAGCCCTCGGGGGGGGAGGAGGGCTAGCGGCCGCACAGATACGCAGTATTTT; CDR3 protein: CASSPRGGRRASGRTDTQYF
D gene: -; clone size: -; V gene: TRBV7-9; J gene: TRBJ2-7; CDR3 DNA: TGTGCCAGCAGCCCGCAACAGGCTACCTACGAGCAGTACTTC; CDR3 protein: CASSPQQATYEQYF
D gene: TRBD1; clone size: many; V gene: TRBV2; J gene: TRBJ1-2; CDR3 DNA: TGTGCCAGCAGTGAGTTCGACAGGGCCTATGGCTACACCTTC; CDR3 protein: CASSEFDRAYGYTF
D gene: -; clone size: -; V gene: TRBV30; J gene: TRBJ1-2; CDR3 DNA: TGTGCCTGGAGTCTCAGGGTGGGCAGGGGCTACACCTTC; CDR3 protein: CAWSLRVGRGYTF
D gene: -; clone size: few; V gene: TRBV6-1; J gene: TRBJ1-4; CDR3 DNA: TGTGCCAGCAGTGAACCGGGGAATGAAAAACTGTTTTTT; CDR3 protein: CASSEPGNEKLFF
D gene: -; clone size: -; V gene: TRBV5-5; J gene: TRBJ1-3; CDR3 DNA: TGTGCCAGCAGCCTCGGCGGGACCCCGGGGGGAAACACCATATATTTT; CDR3 protein: CASSLGGTPGGNTIYF
D gene: -; clone size: -; V gene: TRBV5-1; J gene: TRBJ1-2; CDR3 DNA: TGCGCCAGCAGCCCGATGACGGGAAACTATGGCTACACCTTC; CDR3 protein: CASSPMTGNYGYTF
D gene: -; clone size: -; V gene: TRBV6-4; J gene: TRBJ1-2; CDR3 DNA: TGTGCCAGCAGTGACTCGAGCCGGCAGGGAGGGAACTATGGCTACACCTTC; CDR3 protein: CASSDSSRQGGNYGYTF
D gene: -; clone size: -; V gene: TRBV5-5; J gene: TRBJ1-1; CDR3 DNA: TGTGCCAGCAGCTTGGGTGGGGGGACGAACACTGAAGCTTTCTTT; CDR3 protein: CASSLGGGTNTEAFF
D gene: TRBD1; clone size: -; V gene: TRBV11-2; J gene: TRBJ1-2; CDR3 DNA: TGTGCCAGCAGCTTGGGACAGGGATACGGCTACACCTTC; CDR3 protein: CASSLGQGYGYTF
D gene: -; clone size: -; V gene: TRBV12-3/TRBV12-4; J gene: TRBJ2-7; CDR3 DNA: TGTGCCAGCAGTCCCTATGACTGGTACGAGCAGTACTTC; CDR3 protein: CASSPYDWYEQYF
D gene: TRBD2; clone size: once; V gene: TRBV13; J gene: TRBJ2-3; CDR3 DNA: TGTGCCAGCAGCAGTAGCGGGAACCCAGATACGCAGTATTTT; CDR3 protein: CASSSSGNPDTQYF
D gene: -; clone size: -; V gene: TRBV20-1; J gene: TRBJ1-1; CDR3 DNA: TGCAGTGCTAGCCAGGAAACTGAAGCTTTCTTT; CDR3 protein: CSASQETEAFF
D gene: -; clone size: -; V gene: TRBV7-2; J gene: TRBJ1-1; CDR3 DNA: TGTGCCAGCAGCCCGTATCATGAGGCGGTGAACACTGAAGCTTTCTTT; CDR3 protein: CASSPYHEAVNTEAFF
D gene: TRBD1; clone size: -; V gene: TRBV30; J gene: TRBJ1-5; CDR3 DNA: TGTGCCTGGGACGGACAGGGGGTCGGGCAGCCCCAGCATTTT; CDR3 protein: CAWDGQGVGQPQHF
D gene: -; clone size: -; V gene: TRBV27; J gene: TRBJ1-2; CDR3 DNA: TGTGCCAGCAGTTTTAGCCGAAGCGGCGGCTACACCTTC; CDR3 protein: CASSFSRSGGYTF